Each of the 18 T cell receptor beta chains below was sequenced from the same sample in a study of response to subunit inactivated influenza vaccine. TCRdb re-analysed the RT-PCR reads in MiXCR, keeping a single row per CDR3 protein. The sample lists around 530,000 distinct CDR3 sequences; approximately 12% were seen once. Sample: PBMCs from blood, taken on the day of vaccination. All receptors derive from a man between 45 and 60 years old who received an inactivated influenza vaccine.

This clonotype was seen many times. The V and J genes are TRBV27 and TRBJ1-1; D not resolved. This CDR3 comprises 13 residues. Germline loops: CDR1 MNHEY, CDR2 SMNVEV (reference sequence). Trimming took off 1 base at V and 2 bases at J, with 5 bases between the two ends. The CDR3 nucleotides are TGTGCCAGCAGTTTATGGGGTAACACTGAAGCTTTCTTT. It translates to CASSLWGNTEAFF.

The chain couples TRBV29-1 to TRBJ2-7; D is possibly TRBD1 or TRBD2 (5 bases each). V was clipped by 6 bases and J by 2 bases, with 14 bases between them. CDR1 and CDR2 (germline): SQVTM, ANQGSEA. The CDR3 sequence is 13 residues long. CDR3 sequence reads: CSVGDRQAYEQYF. In DNA form, the CDR3 reads TGCAGCGTGGGGGACCGCCAGGCCTACGAGCAGTACTTC.

The chain has TRBV12-3 or TRBV12-4 and TRBJ2-5; TRBD1 might be the D (5 bases). V was shortened by 2 bases and J by 2 bases, with 12 bases between the two germline ends. The CDR3 covers 15 residues. The CDR3 bases are TGTGCCAGCAGTTTACCTCCAGGGCGACAAGAGACCCAGTACTTC. Its protein product is CASSLPPGRQETQYF.

This clonotype has ten or more counts. V gene TRBV28 combines with J gene TRBJ2-5, with TRBD1 matching over 9 bases. The germline gives CDR1 MDHEN, CDR2 SYDVKM. The ends lost 11 bases at V and 7 bases at J; junction bases unmatched: 11. The CDR3 consists of 13 residues. CDR3 loop: CAHGQGPPVTQYF. Written as DNA, the CDR3 is TGTGCCCACGGACAGGGGCCACCAGTGACCCAGTACTTC.

This clonotype has more than one count but fewer than ten. This chain uses TRBV15 with TRBJ2-7; 8 bases agree with TRBD1. This CDR3 region has 13 residues. J lost 4 bases, V lost 5 bases, and 4 bases had no gene match. CDR1 is LNHNV, CDR2 YYDKDF, per germline (reference sequence). The CDR3 coding sequence is TGTGCCACCAGCGTCCAGGGGGCTTACGAGCAGTACTTC. Amino acid sequence: CATSVQGAYEQYF.

The genes are TRBV29-1 and TRBJ2-2; D possibly corresponds to TRBD1 (6 bases). Deletions cut 7 bases from V and 7 bases from J, with 13 bases between. The germline gives CDR1 SQVTM, CDR2 ANQGSEA. CDR3 length equals 12 residues. As DNA, the CDR3 is TGCAGCGGACGGCAGGGGATCGGGGAGCTGTTTTTT. Amino acid sequence: CSGRQGIGELFF.

There are a few counts of this clonotype. V usage is TRBV3-1 and J usage is TRBJ1-4; no definite D call. This CDR3 has 16 residues. Germline CDR1 is LGHDT and CDR2 is YNNKEL (reference sequence). V gave up 4 bases and J gave up 8 bases, with 20 bases separating them. The CDR3 nucleotides read TGTGCCAGCAGCCCTGTGGTCAACGCGGCGGAAGAAAAACTGTTTTTT. Its translation: CASSPVVNAAEEKLFF.

In this sample, this clonotype turned up a few times. The V and J genes are TRBV7-2 and TRBJ2-7, with D perhaps matching TRBD2 (7 bases). This CDR3 is built from 14 residues. Germline lookup yields CDR1 SGHTA and CDR2 FQGNSA. V was trimmed by 9 bases and J by 0 bases, leaving 15 bases between them. The CDR3 loop reads CASTLGGASYEQYF. In DNA, the CDR3 is TGTGCCAGTACCTTAGGGGGGGCCTCCTACGAGCAGTACTTC.

The V and J genes are TRBV29-1 and TRBJ2-7; 14 positions match TRBD2. Trimming took 1 base from V and 1 from J; bases not matched to a gene: 3. The CDR3 contains 16 residues. Germline loops: CDR1 SQVTM, CDR2 ANQGSEA. The CDR3 spells CSVEGLAGGVSYEQYF. CDR3 DNA sequence: TGCAGCGTTGAAGGACTAGCGGGGGGGGTATCCTACGAGCAGTACTTC.

The chain is built from TRBV6-2 or TRBV6-3 and TRBJ2-7, with D possibly matching TRBD2 (6 bases). Trimming removed 8 bases from V and 0 bases from J, with 8 bases in between. Germline V CDR1 and CDR2: MNHEY, SVGEGT. The CDR3 totals 12 residues. CDR3 amino acids: CASRTNSYEQYF. The CDR3 DNA is TGTGCCAGCCGGACTAACTCCTACGAGCAGTACTTC.

This clonotype showed up just a few times. V is TRBV12-3 or TRBV12-4 and J is TRBJ1-2, with 8 bases fitting TRBD1. Unmatched junction bases numbered 8, after V lost 6 bases and J lost 8 bases. CDR3 size: 13 residues. CDR3 residues: CASSQGQGKGYTF. CDR3 coding DNA: TGTGCCAGCAGCCAAGGACAGGGAAAAGGCTACACCTTC.

This clonotype came up a few times. The chain recombines TRBV11-3 with TRBJ1-6; maybe TRBD1 (5 bases). The CDR3 is 12 residues long. V lost 3 bases to trimming and J lost 11 bases, with 8 bases between them. CDR1 SGHNT and CDR2 YENEEA come from the germline V gene. The CDR3 nucleotides are TGTGCCAGCAGCTTCTCCAGGGCACCCCTCCACTTT. Its translation: CASSFSRAPLHF.

This clonotype has a handful of counts. The chain carries TRBV5-5 and TRBJ1-3, with D maybe TRBD1 (6 bases). V lost 2 bases, J lost 0 bases, and 12 bases lay in between. Germline lookup yields CDR1 SGHKS and CDR2 YYEKEE (reference sequence). The CDR3 contains 16 residues. CDR3 nucleotide sequence: TGTGCCAGCAGCTTTCGAGGGGGAGGCTCTGGAAACACCATATATTTT. It codes for CASSFRGGGSGNTIYF.

The gene calls are TRBV18 and TRBJ1-2; TRBD1 matches at 8 bases. The CDR3 is 14 residues long. The V segment lost 0 bases and the J segment 6 bases; nucleotides outside the gene matches: 3. Germline lookup yields CDR1 KGHSH and CDR2 LQKENI. The DNA for the CDR3 is TGTGCCAGCTCACCACCCGGACAGGGAAATGGCTACACCTTC. Residues: CASSPPGQGNGYTF.

The genes are TRBV4-1 and TRBJ1-3; weak D call: TRBD1 (5 bases). Germline V gene lookup returns CDR1 MGHRA and CDR2 YSYEKL. The CDR3 totals 16 residues. With 0 bases removed from V and 0 bases from J, the gap between germline ends came to 9 bases. The CDR3 loop reads CASSQDDRSSGNTIYF. In DNA, the CDR3 is TGCGCCAGCAGCCAAGATGACAGAAGCTCTGGAAACACCATATATTTT.

The chain combines TRBV5-6 with TRBJ2-7; 9 positions match TRBD1. Germline V lookup: CDR1 SGHDT, CDR2 YYEEEE. The CDR3 sequence is 15 residues long. J was trimmed by 6 bases and V by 0 bases; bases with no gene match: 7. CDR3 coding DNA: TGTGCCAGCAGCTTGGATTGGACAGGGGAGTCCGAGCAGTACTTC. This codes for CASSLDWTGESEQYF.

The V call is TRBV3-1, the J call TRBJ2-5; a weak D match, TRBD1 (6 bases). CDR1 is LGHDT, CDR2 YNNKEL, per germline (reference sequence). The CDR3 runs to 14 residues. Between the trimmed V and J ends, which lost 6 bases and 5 bases, there was a span of 16 bases. For the CDR3, the DNA is TGTGCCAGCAGTCACAGGGCCGGCGATGAGACCCAGTACTTC. Residues: CASSHRAGDETQYF.

This clonotype was seen many times. The chain couples TRBV2 to TRBJ2-1; TRBD2 aligns across 8 bases. The CDR3 loop spans 17 amino acids. Germline CDR1 reads SNHLY; CDR2 reads FYNNEI. With V trimmed by 3 bases and J by 5 bases, 12 bases remained unmatched. The CDR3 nucleotides read TGTGCCAGCAGTGATTTCGGGGTAGCGGGACTAGACAATGAGCAGTTCTTC. This translates into CASSDFGVAGLDNEQFF.